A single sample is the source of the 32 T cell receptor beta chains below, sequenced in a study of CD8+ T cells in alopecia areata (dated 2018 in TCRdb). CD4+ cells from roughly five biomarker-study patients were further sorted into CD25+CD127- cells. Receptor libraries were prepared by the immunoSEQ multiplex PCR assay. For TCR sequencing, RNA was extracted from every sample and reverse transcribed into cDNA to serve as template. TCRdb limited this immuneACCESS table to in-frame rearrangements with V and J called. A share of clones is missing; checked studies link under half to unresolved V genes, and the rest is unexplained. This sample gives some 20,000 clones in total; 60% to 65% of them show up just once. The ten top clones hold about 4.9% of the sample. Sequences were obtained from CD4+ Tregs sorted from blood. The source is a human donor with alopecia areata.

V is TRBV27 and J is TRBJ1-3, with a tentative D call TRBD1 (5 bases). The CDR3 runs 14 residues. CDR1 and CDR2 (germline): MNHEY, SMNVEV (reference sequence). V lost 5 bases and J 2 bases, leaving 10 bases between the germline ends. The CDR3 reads CASSAGTAGNTIYF. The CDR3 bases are TGTGCCAGCAGTGCGGGGACGGCTGGAAACACCATATATTTT.

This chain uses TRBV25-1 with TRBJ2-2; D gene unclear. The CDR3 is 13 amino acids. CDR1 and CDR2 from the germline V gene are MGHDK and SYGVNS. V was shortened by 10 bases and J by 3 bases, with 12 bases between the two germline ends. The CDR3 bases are TGTGCCACTACTCCTATGGACACCGGGGAGCTGTTTTTT. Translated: CATTPMDTGELFF.

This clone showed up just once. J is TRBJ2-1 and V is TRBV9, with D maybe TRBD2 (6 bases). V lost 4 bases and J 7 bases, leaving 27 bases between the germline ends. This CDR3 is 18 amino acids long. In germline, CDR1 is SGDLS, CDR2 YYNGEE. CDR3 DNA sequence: TGTGCCAGCAGCTCCCGGGACTCCCCTTCGATAGGGACGAATGAGCAGTTCTTC. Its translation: CASSSRDSPSIGTNEQFF. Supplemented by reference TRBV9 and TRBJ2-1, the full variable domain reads DSGVTQTPKHLITATGQRVTLRCSPRSGDLSVYWYQQSLDQGLQFLIQYYNGEERAKGNILERFSAQQFPDLHSELNLSSLELGDSALYFCASSSRDSPSIGTNEQFFGPGTRLTVL.

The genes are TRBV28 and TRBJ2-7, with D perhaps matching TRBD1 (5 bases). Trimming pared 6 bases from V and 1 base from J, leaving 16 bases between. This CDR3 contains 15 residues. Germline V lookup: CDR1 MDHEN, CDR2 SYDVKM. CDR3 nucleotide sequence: TGTGCCAGCAGACCTCATTTAGGGGCATCCTACGAGCAGTACTTC. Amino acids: CASRPHLGASYEQYF.

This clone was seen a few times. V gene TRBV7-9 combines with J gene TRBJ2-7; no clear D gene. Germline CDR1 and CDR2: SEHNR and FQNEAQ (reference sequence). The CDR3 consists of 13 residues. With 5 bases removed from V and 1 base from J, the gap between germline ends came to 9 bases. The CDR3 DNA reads TGTGCCAGCAGCAGGACGCCTTCCTACGAGCAGTACTTC. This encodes CASSRTPSYEQYF.

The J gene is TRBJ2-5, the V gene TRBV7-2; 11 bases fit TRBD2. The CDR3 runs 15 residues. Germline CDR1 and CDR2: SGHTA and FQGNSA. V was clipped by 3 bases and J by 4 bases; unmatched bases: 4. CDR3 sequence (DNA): TGTGCCAGCAGCTTGACCGGGACTAGCGGAGAGACCCAGTACTTC. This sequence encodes CASSLTGTSGETQYF.

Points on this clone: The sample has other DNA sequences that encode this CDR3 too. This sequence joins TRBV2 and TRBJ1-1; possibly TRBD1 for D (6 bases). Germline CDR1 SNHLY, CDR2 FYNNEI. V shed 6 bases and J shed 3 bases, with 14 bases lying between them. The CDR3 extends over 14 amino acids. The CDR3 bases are TGTGCCAGCAGCGTACAGGGAGGGGACACTGAAGCTTTCTTT. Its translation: CASSVQGGDTEAFF.

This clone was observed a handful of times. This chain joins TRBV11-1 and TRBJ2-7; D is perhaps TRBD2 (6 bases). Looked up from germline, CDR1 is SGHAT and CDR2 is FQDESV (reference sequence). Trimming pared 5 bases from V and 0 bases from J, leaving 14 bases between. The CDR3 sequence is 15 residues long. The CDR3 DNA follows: TGTGCCAGCAGCCACTCGGAGGGGCACTCCTACGAGCAGTACTTC. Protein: CASSHSEGHSYEQYF.

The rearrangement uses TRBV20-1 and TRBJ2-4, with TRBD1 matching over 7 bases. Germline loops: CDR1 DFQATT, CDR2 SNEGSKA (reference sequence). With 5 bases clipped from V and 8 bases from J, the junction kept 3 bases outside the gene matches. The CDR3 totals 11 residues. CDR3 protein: CSAETGDIQYF. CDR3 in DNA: TGCAGTGCTGAAACAGGGGACATTCAGTACTTC.

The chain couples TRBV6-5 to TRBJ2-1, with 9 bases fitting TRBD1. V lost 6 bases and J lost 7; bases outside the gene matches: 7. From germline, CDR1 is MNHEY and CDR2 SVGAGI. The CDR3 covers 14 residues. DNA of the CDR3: TGTGCCAGCAGCCGGGACAGGGAAAGGAATGAGCAGTTCTTC. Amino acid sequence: CASSRDRERNEQFF.

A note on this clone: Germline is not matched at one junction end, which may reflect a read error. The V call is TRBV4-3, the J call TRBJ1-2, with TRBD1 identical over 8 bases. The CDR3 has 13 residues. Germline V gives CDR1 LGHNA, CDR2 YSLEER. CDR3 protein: CAGSQLTGDGYTF. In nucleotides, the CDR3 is TGCGCCGGCAGCCAATTGACAGGGGATGGCTACACCTTC.

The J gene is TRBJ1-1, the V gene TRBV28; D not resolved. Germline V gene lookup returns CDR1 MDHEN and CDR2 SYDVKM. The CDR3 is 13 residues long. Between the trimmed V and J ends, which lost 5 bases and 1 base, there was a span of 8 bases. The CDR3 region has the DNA TGTGCCAGCAGTGCAGCAGAGAACACTGAAGCTTTCTTT. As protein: CASSAAENTEAFF.

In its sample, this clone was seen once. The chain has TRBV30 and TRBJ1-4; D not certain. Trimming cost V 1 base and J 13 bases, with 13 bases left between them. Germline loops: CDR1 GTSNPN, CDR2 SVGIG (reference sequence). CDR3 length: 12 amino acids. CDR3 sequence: CAWSASAGRLFF. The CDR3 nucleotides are TGTGCCTGGAGTGCCTCGGCCGGGCGACTGTTTTTT.

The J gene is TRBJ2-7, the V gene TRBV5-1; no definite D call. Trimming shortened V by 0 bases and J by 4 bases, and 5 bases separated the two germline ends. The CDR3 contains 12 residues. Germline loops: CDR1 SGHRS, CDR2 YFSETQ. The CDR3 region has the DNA TGCGCCAGCAGCTTGGATCGTTACGAGCAGTACTTC. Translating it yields CASSLDRYEQYF. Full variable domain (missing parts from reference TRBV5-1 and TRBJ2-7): KAGVTQTPRYLIKTRGQQVTLSCSPISGHRSVSWYQQTPGQGLQFLFEYFSETQRNKGNFPGRFSGRQFSNSRSEMNVSTLELGDSALYLCASSLDRYEQYFGPGTRLTVT.

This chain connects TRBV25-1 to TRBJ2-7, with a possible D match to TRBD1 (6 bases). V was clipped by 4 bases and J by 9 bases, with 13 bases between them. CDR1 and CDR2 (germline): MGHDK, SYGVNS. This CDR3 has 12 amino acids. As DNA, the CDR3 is TGTGCCAGCAGTGGAACCGACAGGTGGCAGTACTTC. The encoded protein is CASSGTDRWQYF.

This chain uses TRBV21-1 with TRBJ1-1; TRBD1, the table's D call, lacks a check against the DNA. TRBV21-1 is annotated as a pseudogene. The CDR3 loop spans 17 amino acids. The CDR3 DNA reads TGTGCCAGCAGCAGCGGACAGGTCCCAATTGGGAACACTGAAGCTTTCTTT. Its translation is CASSSGQVPIGNTEAFF.

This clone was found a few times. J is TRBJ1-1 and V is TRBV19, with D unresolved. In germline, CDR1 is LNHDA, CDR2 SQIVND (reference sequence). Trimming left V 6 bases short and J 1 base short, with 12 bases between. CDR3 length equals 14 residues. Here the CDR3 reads CASRTWPGNTEAFF. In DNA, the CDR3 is TGTGCCAGTAGAACCTGGCCAGGGAACACTGAAGCTTTCTTT.

The CDR3 bases are TGTGCCAGCAAAATACCACAGAACACCGGGGAGCTGTTTTTT. Translation gives CASKIPQNTGELFF. The gene calls are TRBV27 and TRBJ2-2; D remains unclear. The CDR3 length is 14 residues. Between the trimmed V and J ends, which lost 7 bases and 1 base, there was a span of 10 bases. The germline V gene has CDR1 MNHEY and CDR2 SMNVEV (reference sequence).

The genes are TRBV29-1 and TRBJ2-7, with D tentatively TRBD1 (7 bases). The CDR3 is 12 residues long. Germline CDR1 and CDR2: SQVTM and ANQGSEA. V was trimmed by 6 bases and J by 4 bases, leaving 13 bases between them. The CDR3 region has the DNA TGCAGCGTCCTGACAGGGACTTACGAGCAGTACTTC. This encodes CSVLTGTYEQYF.

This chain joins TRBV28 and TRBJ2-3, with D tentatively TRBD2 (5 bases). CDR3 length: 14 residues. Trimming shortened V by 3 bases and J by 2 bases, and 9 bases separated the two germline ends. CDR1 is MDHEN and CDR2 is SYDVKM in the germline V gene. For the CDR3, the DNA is TGTGCCAGCAGTTTCCCGGGGAACACAGATACGCAGTATTTT. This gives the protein CASSFPGNTDTQYF.

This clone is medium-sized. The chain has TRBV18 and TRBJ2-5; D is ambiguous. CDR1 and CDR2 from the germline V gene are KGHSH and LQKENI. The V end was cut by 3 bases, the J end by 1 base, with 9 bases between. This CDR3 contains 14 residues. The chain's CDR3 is CASSPDRFQETQYF. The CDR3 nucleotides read TGTGCCAGCTCACCGGACCGCTTCCAAGAGACCCAGTACTTC.

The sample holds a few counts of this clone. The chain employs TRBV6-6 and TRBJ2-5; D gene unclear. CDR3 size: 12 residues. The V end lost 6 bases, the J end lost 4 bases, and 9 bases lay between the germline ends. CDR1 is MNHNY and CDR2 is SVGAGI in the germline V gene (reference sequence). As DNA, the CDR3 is TGTGCCAGCAGGGCAGGTCTAGAGACCCAGTACTTC. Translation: CASRAGLETQYF.

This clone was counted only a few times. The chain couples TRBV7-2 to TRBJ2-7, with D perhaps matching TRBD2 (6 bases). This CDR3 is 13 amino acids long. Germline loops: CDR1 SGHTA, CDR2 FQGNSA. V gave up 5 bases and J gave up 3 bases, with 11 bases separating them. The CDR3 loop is CASSHVGGYEQYF. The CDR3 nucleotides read TGTGCCAGCAGCCATGTGGGGGGCTACGAGCAGTACTTC.

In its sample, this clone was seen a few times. The CDR3 here is CASSFRDIGSPLHF. CDR3 nucleotides: TGTGCCAGCAGTTTCCGGGACATAGGTTCACCCCTCCACTTT. The gene calls are TRBV28 and TRBJ1-6; D perhaps matches TRBD1 (6 bases). CDR3 length: 14 amino acids. Germline CDR1 and CDR2: MDHEN and SYDVKM. Trimming left V 3 bases short and J 9 bases short, with 12 bases between.

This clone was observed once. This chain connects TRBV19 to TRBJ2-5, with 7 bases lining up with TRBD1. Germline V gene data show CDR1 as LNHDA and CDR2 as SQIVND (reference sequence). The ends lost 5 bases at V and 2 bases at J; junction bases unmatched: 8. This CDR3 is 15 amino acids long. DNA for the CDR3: TGTGCCAGTAGTGGACCGACAGGGCGGCAAGAGACCCAGTACTTC. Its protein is CASSGPTGRQETQYF.

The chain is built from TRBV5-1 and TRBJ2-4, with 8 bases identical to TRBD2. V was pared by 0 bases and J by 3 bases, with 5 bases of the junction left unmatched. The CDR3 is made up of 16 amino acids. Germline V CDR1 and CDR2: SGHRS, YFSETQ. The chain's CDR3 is CASSLEVAGHKNIQYF. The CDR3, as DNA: TGCGCCAGCAGCTTGGAAGTAGCGGGGCACAAAAACATTCAGTACTTC.

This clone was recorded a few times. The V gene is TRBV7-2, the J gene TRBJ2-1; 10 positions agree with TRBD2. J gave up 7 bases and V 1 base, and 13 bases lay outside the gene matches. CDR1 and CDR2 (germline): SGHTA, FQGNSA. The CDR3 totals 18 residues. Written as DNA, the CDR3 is TGTGCCAGCAGCTTAGTAGTCCAGCGGGAGGGCCACGGGAATGAGCAGTTCTTC. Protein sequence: CASSLVVQREGHGNEQFF.

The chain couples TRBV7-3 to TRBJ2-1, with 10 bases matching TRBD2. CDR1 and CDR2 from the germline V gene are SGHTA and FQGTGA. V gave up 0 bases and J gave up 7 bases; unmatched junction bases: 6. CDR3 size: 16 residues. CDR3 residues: CASSLTQSGGANEQFF. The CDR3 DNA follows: TGTGCCAGCAGCTTAACGCAGAGCGGGGGGGCGAATGAGCAGTTCTTC.

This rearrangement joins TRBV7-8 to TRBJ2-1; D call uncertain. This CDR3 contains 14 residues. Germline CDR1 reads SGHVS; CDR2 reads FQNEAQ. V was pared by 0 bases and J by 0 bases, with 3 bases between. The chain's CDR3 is CASSLAISYNEQFF. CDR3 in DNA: TGTGCCAGCAGCTTAGCCATCTCCTACAATGAGCAGTTCTTC.

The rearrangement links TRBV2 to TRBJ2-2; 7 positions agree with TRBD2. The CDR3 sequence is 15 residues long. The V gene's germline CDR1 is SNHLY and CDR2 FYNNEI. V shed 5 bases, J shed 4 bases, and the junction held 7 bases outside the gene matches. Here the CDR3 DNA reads TGTGCCAGCAGTCTCGCTAGCGGAGTCACCGGGGAGCTGTTTTTT. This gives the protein CASSLASGVTGELFF.

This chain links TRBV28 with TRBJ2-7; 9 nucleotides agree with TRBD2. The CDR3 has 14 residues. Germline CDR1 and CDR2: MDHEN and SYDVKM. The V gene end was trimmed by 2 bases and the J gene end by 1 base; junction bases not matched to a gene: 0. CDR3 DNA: TGTGCCAGCAGTTTACTAGCGGGGTCCTACGAGCAGTACTTC. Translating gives CASSLLAGSYEQYF.

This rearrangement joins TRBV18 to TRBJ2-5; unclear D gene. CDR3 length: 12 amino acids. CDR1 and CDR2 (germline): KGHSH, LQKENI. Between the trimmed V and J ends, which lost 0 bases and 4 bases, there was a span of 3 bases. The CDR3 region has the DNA TGTGCCAGCTCACCACCGGGAGAGACCCAGTACTTC. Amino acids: CASSPPGETQYF. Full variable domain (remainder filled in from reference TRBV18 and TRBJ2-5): NAGVMQNPRHLVRRRGQEARLRCSPMKGHSHVYWYRQLPEEGLKFMVYLQKENIIDESGMPKERFSAEFPKEGPSILRIQQVVRGDSAAYFCASSPPGETQYFGPGTRLLVL.